The T cell receptor (beta chain) under discussion was sequenced for a study of cytomegalovirus exposure and HLA in healthy donors (dated 2017 in TCRdb). Turning to the overall study: An earlier analysis of several hundred of the donors reported 276 Gb of sequence data and around 120 million unique TCR beta sequences obtained from 180 million or so T cells. An early release covering around 630 HLA-typed donors comprised about 320 gigabases of sequencing data and tens of millions of unique TCR sequences. The genetic ancestry cluster associated with self-reported Caucasian donors included over 80% of the approximately 400 genotyped donors. The study was designed to test whether signatures of past pathogen exposure could be identified by cataloging public T cell receptors. The study used immunosequencing to profile the T cell repertoires of several hundred subjects and linked those repertoires to cytomegalovirus serostatus. A separate validation cohort of approximately 120 different subjects was used in addition to the roughly 620-subject first cohort. High-throughput TCR immunosequencing, statistical association of individual TCRs with disease status, and machine learning were combined to predict cytomegalovirus infection status. A later analysis re-examined previously published TCR beta repertoires from over 500 donors and added high-resolution HLA genotyping to investigate patterns of TCR occurrence. Rather than using new phenotypic data, the later analysis identified candidate immune exposures from TCR beta sequences and from how often those sequences occurred across donors. An earlier analysis of some 500 of the donors applied high-throughput TCR beta sequencing to assess whether each TCR beta V gene segment acted as functional or pseudogenic. Donor age, sex, ethnicity and CMV serostatus were compiled together with the repertoire data. A later genetic analysis took genome-wide SNP genotypes for about 55% of the 666 donors and used that subset as a discovery cohort. Every discovery cohort repertoire had been produced on one sequencing platform. Class I and class II HLA loci were covered by the typing at four-digit resolution. The number of donors typed differed by locus, with roughly 629-640 for A, B, C, DRB1 and DQB1, 522 for DQA1, 600 to 610 for DPA1, and around 460 for DPB1. Roughly 5 DR-DQ haplotypes were handled as single units for association and clustering because linkage in the cohort was strong. On average, roughly 200,000 unique TCR beta nucleotide sequences were sequenced per donor among a few hundred genotyped donors of the cohort, with about 19% of those sequences being non-productive.

CDR1 SEHNR and CDR2 FQNEAQ are derived from the germline V gene (reference sequence). The CDR3 measures 14 amino acids from cysteine to phenylalanine. Only CDR3 DNA is held: 42 bases, read in frame from base 1. V and J lose 5 bases and 1 base, and a span of 12 bases separates them. Study-wide conclusions, independent of this receptor: The presence/absence analyses assumed that sequencing depth was roughly uniform across donors, and that assumption may not be true. While some public TCRs were present in many individuals, most TCR sequences turned up only very rarely across donors. Linkage disequilibrium might explain the correlated functional status among segregating V segments, but an unknown experimental factor could not be ruled out. In this cohort, only TCR beta chains were sequenced, and detectable features were limited by the absence of alpha or paired-chain data. An association between a missense DCLRE1C variant and V-gene and J-gene trimming of TCR beta chains was found in a later genetic analysis and replicated in an independent cohort. A further reported finding was that TCR beta sequences accurately predicted the HLA-A and HLA-B alleles for most subjects in the first cohort. A cluster of highly shared sequence variants was judged likely to be a technical artifact of the sequencing pipeline. The classifier was reported to diagnose cytomegalovirus status with high specificity and sensitivity in both the original and validation cohorts. For the cohort, immune exposure information was limited to CMV serostatus. In an earlier analysis of some 500 of the donors, most TCR beta V segments were observed in productive rearrangements about 87% or about 30% of the time, broadly matching IMGT annotations. In a later analysis, HLA-associated TCR beta chains were found to be more clonally expanded and to have lower generation probabilities than equally common non-associated chains. According to a later analysis, parvovirus B19, influenza, CMV and Epstein-Barr virus appeared linked to several top co-occurrence clusters. Assigning TCR associations to individual alleles was difficult when HLA alleles, especially DR and DQ, strongly co-occurred. Specific HLA alleles were associated with 15,000 to 20,000 TCR beta sequences at a false discovery rate of 0.05 in a later analysis. The study gave a list of some 150 TCR beta chains associated with cytomegalovirus. In a later analysis, the rate of TCR association differed among HLA loci, with DRB1 alleles having the most associated TCRs and HLA-C alleles having the fewest. A later genetic analysis reported fewer N-insertions in productive TCRs among donors in an Asian-associated ancestry cluster than the roughly 700-donor mean. Because HLA typing was unavailable for some donors at each locus, only the typed subset was used in association tests. A few of the identified cytomegalovirus-associated TCR beta chains were confirmed in vitro to be specific for cytomegalovirus antigens. Some IMGT-functional V segments, including TRBV6-2 and TRBV6-3, could not be told apart with the 87-base-pair reads, so those segments were excluded. Most CMV-associated TCR beta chains appeared to be HLA-restricted in a later analysis, and the HLA associations seemed to be driven largely by CMV exposure. According to the authors, the approach could potentially be generalized to other disease states and immunological phenotypes. Because counts were too low, 15 or so rarely observed V segments, including chromosome 9 orphons, were excluded from the earlier analysis of 587 of the donors.

The sample holds one count of this clone. The antigen it recognizes is unknown. No much larger clone exists at a distance of one base, and base qualities are not known. The cohort was made up of about 610 healthy bone marrow donors. All cohort members were sampled while nominally healthy, although unrecorded immune exposures were likely present. The donor tested CMV seropositive and was one of the 289 seropositive cohort members. A peripheral blood sample was provided by each donor, and peripheral blood mononuclear cells were used for TCR beta sequencing. The Qiagen DNeasy Blood Extraction Kit was used to extract genomic DNA from the blood cell samples. Libraries were prepared through the immunoSEQ multiplex PCR assay. For the multiplex PCR, a mixture combining 60 forward primers for TCR Vbeta segments and 13 reverse primers for TCR Jbeta segments was used. The CDR3 region of rearranged TCR beta genes was amplified from genomic DNA with a multiplex PCR assay. Amplified TCR beta libraries were sequenced as 87-base-pair reads on the Illumina HiSeq System. The paper's data handling went like this. A later analysis counted 65 million to 90 million unique TCR beta chains across the 666 repertoires, and some 11 million of these chains were shared by at least two donors. Raw reads were error-corrected and collapsed into unique sequences with a nearest-neighbor algorithm that merged closely related sequences to remove PCR and sequencing errors. CDR3 sequences were aligned to IMGT reference sequences to assign V, D and J gene segments. For a sequence to be retained, a match of at least six nucleotides was required to both a V gene segment and a J gene segment. Rearrangements were classified as productive when the CDR3 lacked stop codons and remained in frame with V and J, and all other rearrangements were classified as non-productive. Following IMGT convention, CDR3 was defined as the stretch from the second conserved V-encoded cysteine to the conserved J-encoded phenylalanine. Sequences without an unambiguous match to a single V gene segment were excluded from the earlier analysis of over 500 of the donors. In an earlier analysis of approximately 590 of the donors, a V segment was called functional when productive rearrangements were above 56.7%, and segregating when the standard deviation between donors exceeded 5%. To diagnose cytomegalovirus status from the catalog of TCR beta chain sequences, a statistical classification framework was built. In a later analysis, TCR nucleotide sequences were compared against IMGT/GENE-DB human TR gene sequences so that V and J genes could be assigned. A later analysis assigned CDR3 sequences and most-parsimonious VDJ recombination scenarios with the TCRdist pipeline. In a later analysis, each TCR beta chain was defined by its CDR3 amino acid sequence together with its V-gene family, and reads without a unique V-gene family were excluded. As a way to deal with suspected cross-contamination and a sequencing artifact, a later analysis dropped nearly 600 nucleotide sequences that were highly shared and had low generation probability. A later analysis calculated a clonal expansion index for each public chain from normalized within-repertoire ranks of inferred template counts. A later analysis computed generation probabilities with a VDJ recombination model fitted to out-of-frame rearrangements, and checked the results against IGoR. In a later analysis, hypergeometric tests were used to score TCR-TCR, TCR-HLA and TCR-CMV co-occurrence, with a repertoire-size bias correction applied to TCR pairs. A later analysis estimated false discovery rates by permuting HLA or CMV assignments 20 times. A later analysis grouped co-occurring TCRs with DBSCAN, adding TCRdist sequence similarity when clustering within HLA-allele-positive subsets. Repertoires with fewer than 30,000 or more than 120,000 public chains, plus five repertoires with anomalous nucleotide sharing, were excluded from co-occurrence clustering. The table comes from immuneACCESS by way of TCRdb, which keeps in-frame sequences with V and J called. Part of the clones is missing from these tables; in studies checked, under half for an unresolved V gene and the rest for unknown reasons. D and trimming come from the DNA, and the V and J calls and clone size come from that table. This sample gives over 200,000 clones in total; about four fifths of them show up just once. Jointly, the top ten make up 5.4% of the sample.

The receptor was isolated from a woman aged 40 to 50 in good health and CMV-seropositive. The rearrangement joined TRBV7-9 to TRBJ2-7; TRBD2 is a weak D gene call, 5 bases matching. Sequenced input: PBMCs. The nucleotide sequence reads TGTGCCAGCAGCCATAGCGAGGAGTCCTACGAGCAGTACTTC. It translates as CASSHSEESYEQYF.